This paragraph reports one T cell receptor beta chain. What it binds is unknown. These data belong to a study of cytomegalovirus exposure and HLA in healthy donors. Turning to the study itself: Later, an analysis reported that the approximately 120 validation repertoires had used the same platform as the roughly 650 first-cohort repertoires. The study's findings and limits: Associated with cytomegalovirus, according to the listing, were some 180 TCR beta chains. A classifier reportedly called cytomegalovirus status with high sensitivity and specificity. Rarity characterized most TCR sequences, yet some public TCRs appeared in many donors.

The protocol was immunoSEQ multiplex PCR, while the TCRdb copy is restricted to in-frame clones and leaves out a portion. The data show roughly 80,000 clones, roughly 95% seen once. The sample taken for sequencing was PBMCs. The sequence was collected from a woman between 18 and 29 years old in good health and CMV-seropositive.

The CDR3 DNA reads as TGTGCCAGCAGTGAAATGGTAGCGGGGGTCATGAACACTGAAGCTTTCTTT. Translated: CASSEMVAGVMNTEAFF. The rearrangement links TRBV2 to TRBJ1-1; D is possibly TRBD1 (5 bases). Deletions cut 2 bases from V and 0 bases from J, with 16 bases between. The CDR3 length is 17 residues. Germline lookup yields CDR1 SNHLY and CDR2 FYNNEI.